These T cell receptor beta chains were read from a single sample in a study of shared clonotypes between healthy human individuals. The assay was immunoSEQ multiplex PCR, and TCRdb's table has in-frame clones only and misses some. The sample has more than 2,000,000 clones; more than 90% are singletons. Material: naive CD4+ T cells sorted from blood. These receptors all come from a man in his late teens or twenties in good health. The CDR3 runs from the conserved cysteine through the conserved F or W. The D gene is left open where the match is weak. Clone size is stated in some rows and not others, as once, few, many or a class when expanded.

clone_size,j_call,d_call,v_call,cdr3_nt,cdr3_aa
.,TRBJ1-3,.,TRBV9,TGTGCCAGCAGCGTAGGACAGAAGACCTCTGGAAACACCATATATTTT,CASSVGQKTSGNTIYF
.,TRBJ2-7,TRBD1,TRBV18,TGTGCCAGCTCCCCTGGGACAGGGTATTCCTACGAGCAGTACTTC,CASSPGTGYSYEQYF
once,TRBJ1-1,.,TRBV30,TGTGCCTGGAATACCGGGACACTTACTTTGAACACTGAAGCTTTCTTT,CAWNTGTLTLNTEAFF
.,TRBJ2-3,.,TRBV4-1,TGCGCCAGCAGCGTGGGGGGGGCCAGGAGCACAGATACGCAGTATTTT,CASSVGGARSTDTQYF
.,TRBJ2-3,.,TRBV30,TGTGCCTGGAGTATGGGGGCCAGCACAGATACGCAGTATTTT,CAWSMGASTDTQYF
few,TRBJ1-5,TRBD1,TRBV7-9,TGTGCCAGCAGCACGGACAGGGGAAAACAGCCCCAGCATTTT,CASSTDRGKQPQHF
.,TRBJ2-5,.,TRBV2,TGTGCCAGCAGTGTGGTCGGGCACCAAGAGACCCAGTACTTC,CASSVVGHQETQYF
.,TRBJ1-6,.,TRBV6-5,TGTGCCAGCAGGGACATTCCCTGGGACTCACCCCTCCACTTT,CASRDIPWDSPLHF
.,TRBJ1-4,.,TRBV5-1,TGCGCCAGCAGCTTGGGACCTGCTACAACTAATGAAAAACTGTTTTTT,CASSLGPATTNEKLFF
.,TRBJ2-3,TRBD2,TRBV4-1,TGCGCCAGCAGCCAAGATCGGCGGGGGGCGCGGATGGCAGATACGCAGTATTTT,CASSQDRRGARMADTQYF
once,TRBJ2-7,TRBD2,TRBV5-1,TGCGCCAGCAGCTCCGGGGGGGTCTCCTACGAGCAGTACTTC,CASSSGGVSYEQYF
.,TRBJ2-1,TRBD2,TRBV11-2,TGTGCCAGCAGCCTAACGGGACTAGCGGACCATGAGCAGTTCTTC,CASSLTGLADHEQFF
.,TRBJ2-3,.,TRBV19,TGTGCCAGTTCCGGTGCCACAGATACGCAGTATTTT,CASSGATDTQYF
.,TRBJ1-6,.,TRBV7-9,TGTGCCAGCAGCCCTGGCGGCAATTCACCCCTCCACTTT,CASSPGGNSPLHF
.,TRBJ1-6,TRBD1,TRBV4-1,TGCGCCAGCAGCCAGTTGGGACAGGGGCTCCCTTCACCCCTCCACTTT,CASSQLGQGLPSPLHF
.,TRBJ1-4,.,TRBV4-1,TGCGCCAGCAGCCAACAGGGGCTGACAACTAATGAAAAACTGTTTTTT,CASSQQGLTTNEKLFF
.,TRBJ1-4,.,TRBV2,TGTGCCAGCAGACTGAGGGGGTTGCCTGAAAAACTGTTTTTT,CASRLRGLPEKLFF